The 27 T cell receptor beta chains reported below all come from one sample, sequenced in a study of prognosis after radiotherapy for stage I lung cancer. The TCR beta CDR3 region was amplified from genomic DNA, with two rounds of multiplex PCR being used for the amplification. Used in first-round PCR were primers specific to each TRBV and TRBJ gene. TCRdb re-called the multiplex PCR reads through MiXCR, storing one row per CDR3 protein. The repertoire holds over 11,000 distinct CDR3 sequences, with roughly 25% as singletons. The sequencing used PBMCs, collected before or after stereotactic body radiation therapy (not recorded which). The receptors derive from a donor over 45 with non-small cell lung cancer.

This clonotype has a count of ten or more. This rearrangement joins TRBV18 to TRBJ2-7; TRBD1 might be the D (6 bases). V lost 3 bases to trimming and J lost 4 bases, with 16 bases between them. The germline V gene has CDR1 KGHSH and CDR2 LQKENI. The CDR3 spans 15 residues. CDR3 coding DNA: TGTGCCAGCTCACCGCTTAACAGGGACCAGTACGAGCAGTACTTC. Translation gives CASSPLNRDQYEQYF. The full variable domain, with the rest looked up from reference TRBV18 and TRBJ2-7, is NAGVMQNPRHLVRRRGQEARLRCSPMKGHSHVYWYRQLPEEGLKFMVYLQKENIIDESGMPKERFSAEFPKEGPSILRIQQVVRGDSAAYFCASSPLNRDQYEQYFGPGTRLTVT.

This clonotype is categorized as medium-sized. This chain joins TRBV6-5 and TRBJ2-1; D remains ambiguous. The germline CDR1 and CDR2 sequences are MNHEY and SVGAGI. V lost 0 bases and J 4 bases, leaving 7 bases between the germline ends. The CDR3 is 14 amino acids. As DNA, the CDR3 is TGTGCCAGCAGTTACTCGTACATTTACAATGAGCAGTTCTTC. Amino acid sequence: CASSYSYIYNEQFF.

Ten or more counts support this clonotype. V gene TRBV20-1 combines with J gene TRBJ2-7; tentative D call: TRBD1 (5 bases). Germline V gene sequence: CDR1 DFQATT, CDR2 SNEGSKA (reference sequence). The V end was cut by 0 bases, the J end by 5 bases, with 11 bases between. The CDR3 runs 13 residues. The CDR3 here is CSARDHRQDEQYF. The CDR3 bases are TGCAGTGCTAGAGATCACAGGCAGGACGAGCAGTACTTC.

V gene TRBV28 combines with J gene TRBJ1-5, with no clear D. The germline gives CDR1 MDHEN, CDR2 SYDVKM. CDR3 length: 13 amino acids. Trimming left V 8 bases short and J 1 base short, with 9 bases between. The CDR3 region has the DNA TGTGCCAGCTCTCCGGGCAGCAATCAGCCCCAGCATTTT. Translated, it gives CASSPGSNQPQHF. Supplemented by reference TRBV28 and TRBJ1-5, the full variable domain reads DVKVTQSSRYLVKRTGEKVFLECVQDMDHENMFWYRQDPGLGLRLIYFSYDVKMKEKGDIPEGYSVSREKKERFSLILESASTNQTSMYLCASSPGSNQPQHFGDGTRLSIL.

By share, this clonotype ranks as medium-sized. This chain connects TRBV6-1 to TRBJ1-3; D is ambiguous. The ends were cut back, 6 bases at V and 0 bases at J, with 15 bases in the middle. Germline CDR1 and CDR2: MNHNS and SASEGT. The CDR3 is made up of 16 amino acids. CDR3 coding DNA: TGTGCCAGCAGCCTCACCGGGCGGAACTCTGGAAACACCATATATTTT. It is translated as CASSLTGRNSGNTIYF.

A note on this clonotype: A clone one base away is much larger, so this may be a read error. The V and J genes are TRBV12-3 or TRBV12-4 and TRBJ2-6; possible D gene TRBD1, 6 bases. The CDR3 loop spans 16 amino acids. CDR3 residues: CASSPRVNSGDNALTF. CDR3 bases: TGTGCCAGCAGTCCCCGAGTCAACTCTGGGGACAACGCCCTGACTTTC.

This clonotype was picked up many times. The gene calls are TRBV20-1 and TRBJ2-7; no reliable D call. CDR3 length: 13 amino acids. CDR1 is DFQATT and CDR2 is SNEGSKA in the germline V gene (reference sequence). V dropped 7 bases and J dropped 0 bases, with 13 bases sitting between them. The CDR3 sequence is CSVPPPSSYEQYF. CDR3 bases: TGCAGTGTTCCTCCCCCGAGCTCCTACGAGCAGTACTTC.

This clonotype is termed medium-sized (0.01 to 0.1%). The V gene is TRBV20-1, the J gene TRBJ2-1; 8 nucleotides align to TRBD2. The CDR3 runs to 15 residues. V gave up 3 bases and J gave up 8 bases; unmatched junction bases: 12. Germline CDR1 and CDR2: DFQATT and SNEGSKA (reference sequence). CDR3 region: CSARGRTSRYHEQFF. For the CDR3, the DNA is TGCAGTGCTAGGGGGAGGACTAGCCGGTACCATGAGCAGTTCTTC.

This clonotype was counted many times. In nucleotides, the CDR3 is TGTGCCAGCAGTGAAGCGGGACAGGGGGTCTATGGCTACACCTTC. This encodes CASSEAGQGVYGYTF. The rearrangement joins TRBV2 to TRBJ1-2, with 11 bases lining up with TRBD1. Germline V gene sequence: CDR1 SNHLY, CDR2 FYNNEI. The CDR3 totals 15 residues. Trimming at V came to 0 bases and at J to 4 bases, leaving 1 base not matched to a gene.

By its share, this clonotype is medium-sized. The J gene is TRBJ2-1, the V gene TRBV7-9, with D hard to call. Trimming removed 9 bases from V and 0 bases from J, with 12 bases in between. The CDR3 length is 14 residues. Germline-derived CDR1 and CDR2 are SEHNR and FQNEAQ (reference sequence). CDR3 nucleotides: TGTGCCAGTACGACTCACTACTCCTACAATGAGCAGTTCTTC. Protein product: CASTTHYSYNEQFF.

This clonotype showed up many times. The chain links TRBV9 to TRBJ2-1; 7 nucleotides line up with TRBD1. This CDR3 contains 17 residues. Per the germline V gene, CDR1 is SGDLS and CDR2 is YYNGEE. J lost 0 bases, V lost 2 bases, and 8 bases had no gene match. In DNA form, the CDR3 reads TGTGCCAGCAGCGTGAGAGGACAGGCCGGCTCCTACAATGAGCAGTTCTTC. Translation: CASSVRGQAGSYNEQFF.

This clonotype was counted at least ten times. The chain joins TRBV5-1 to TRBJ2-5; D is ambiguous. V gave up 4 bases and J gave up 2 bases, with 6 bases separating them. CDR1 is SGHRS, CDR2 YFSETQ, per germline. The CDR3 totals 12 residues. The CDR3 protein is CASSGNQETQYF. The CDR3 DNA sequence: TGCGCCAGCAGCGGAAATCAAGAGACCCAGTACTTC.

Turning to this clonotype: The conserved phenylalanine or tryptophan normally closing the CDR3 is absent here, so this likely arose from a read error. The CDR3 sequence is CASMPWEVGGEVGYTL. In DNA form, the CDR3 reads TGTGCCAGCATGCCCTGGGAGGTCGGGGGAGAAGTGGGCTACACCCTC. This chain links TRBV27 with TRBJ1-2; a possible D gene is TRBD1 (5 bases). CDR1 and CDR2 from the germline V gene are MNHEY and SMNVEV (reference sequence). The CDR3 loop spans 16 amino acids. The germline V and J ends were trimmed by 7 bases and 8 bases, with 26 bases remaining between them.

At least ten counts were recorded for this clonotype. The chain has TRBV20-1 and TRBJ2-3; 9 nucleotides agree with TRBD2. Trimming at V came to 4 bases and at J to 3 bases, leaving 8 bases not matched to a gene. Germline V gives CDR1 DFQATT, CDR2 SNEGSKA (reference sequence). There are 15 residues in the CDR3. CDR3 loop: CSATPLAGVTDTQYF. CDR3 sequence (DNA): TGCAGTGCTACCCCTTTAGCGGGAGTAACAGATACGCAGTATTTT.

The sample holds one count of this clonotype. The likely explanation is a read error, given a far larger clone one base away. The rearrangement joins TRBV7-9 to TRBJ2-7; 10 bases match TRBD2. Germline loops: CDR1 SEHNR, CDR2 FQNEAQ (reference sequence). The CDR3 covers 16 residues. Germline trimming cut 2 bases from V and 7 bases from J; bases unmatched to any gene: 11. CDR3 in DNA: TGTGCCAGCAGCTTATCGAGGACTAGCGGATACAATGAGCAGTACTTC. Protein sequence: CASSLSRTSGYNEQYF.

There are many counts of this clonotype. The gene calls are TRBV30 and TRBJ2-3; the D gene is possibly TRBD2 (6 bases). Germline lookup yields CDR1 GTSNPN and CDR2 SVGIG (reference sequence). V was pared by 0 bases and J by 6 bases, with 13 bases between. The CDR3 totals 14 residues. CDR3 sequence (DNA): TGTGCCTGGAGTGTATCTAGCGTTGCTGATACGCAGTATTTT. Translated: CAWSVSSVADTQYF.

This chain connects TRBV3-1 to TRBJ1-6; unclear D gene. The CDR3 totals 13 residues. V lost 5 bases and J lost 6, with 8 bases in between. Germline loops: CDR1 LGHDT, CDR2 YNNKEL (reference sequence). In DNA form, the CDR3 reads TGTGCCAGCAGCGAGAGTCCTAATTCACCCCTCCACTTT. Translating gives CASSESPNSPLHF. The full variable domain, with the rest looked up from reference TRBV3-1 and TRBJ1-6, is DTAVSQTPKYLVTQMGNDKSIKCEQNLGHDTMYWYKQDSKKFLKIMFSYNNKELIINETVPNRFSPKSPDKAHLNLHINSLELGDSAVYFCASSESPNSPLHFGNGTRLTVT.

This clonotype was recorded many times. This rearrangement joins TRBV19 to TRBJ1-1, with 12 bases lining up with TRBD1. The CDR3 is made up of 19 amino acids. Germline CDR1 LNHDA, CDR2 SQIVND (reference sequence). V was pared by 6 bases and J by 0 bases, with 14 bases of the junction left unmatched. The CDR3 region is CASSTAQGQGARMNTEAFF. In DNA, the CDR3 is TGTGCCAGTAGCACTGCCCAGGGACAGGGGGCGCGGATGAACACTGAAGCTTTCTTT. The variable domain in full, with the rest retrieved from reference TRBV19 and TRBJ1-1, is DGGITQSPKYLFRKEGQNVTLSCEQNLNHDAMYWYRQDPGQGLRLIYYSQIVNDFQKGDIAEGYSVSREKKESFPLTVTSAQKNPTAFYLCASSTAQGQGARMNTEAFFGQGTRLTVV.

In this sample, this clonotype turned up many times. The chain links TRBV7-9 to TRBJ2-3, with 7 bases fitting TRBD1. The germline V gene has CDR1 SEHNR and CDR2 FQNEAQ (reference sequence). J lost 11 bases, V lost 5 bases, and 13 bases had no gene match. This CDR3 is built from 14 residues. The CDR3, as DNA: TGTGCCAGCAGCCATACAGGGGTCAGTCAACTGCAGTATTTT. Its protein is CASSHTGVSQLQYF.

This clonotype was seen repeatedly, ten times or more. This chain joins TRBV27 and TRBJ2-3, with a weak D call TRBD1 (6 bases). V lost 5 bases and J lost 10, with 16 bases in between. The CDR3 covers 13 residues. Germline V lookup: CDR1 MNHEY, CDR2 SMNVEV (reference sequence). In DNA form, the CDR3 reads TGTGCCAGCAGTCCACAGGGTTCCGAGCCGCAGTATTTT. Its protein product is CASSPQGSEPQYF.

This clonotype was found many times. This rearrangement joins TRBV5-8 to TRBJ2-7; 8 bases agree with TRBD1. The CDR3 loop spans 14 amino acids. The germline V gene has CDR1 SGHTS and CDR2 YDEGEE. V dropped 1 base and J dropped 8; count of bases not matched to a gene: 8. The DNA for the CDR3 is TGTGCCAGCAGCTTGCGGCAGGGGGCATCAAAGCAGTACTTC. Translation: CASSLRQGASKQYF.

This clonotype was seen repeatedly, ten times or more. The chain joins TRBV28 to TRBJ2-1; the match to TRBD2 covers 8 bases. Trimming removed 8 bases from V and 4 bases from J; junction bases left unmatched: 4. The CDR3 totals 13 residues. Germline CDR1 reads MDHEN; CDR2 reads SYDVKM. The chain's CDR3 is CASRASGYNEQFF. CDR3 DNA: TGTGCCAGCCGGGCTAGCGGGTACAATGAGCAGTTCTTC.

In its sample, this clonotype was seen many times. The CDR3 nucleotides read TGCGCCAGCAGCTTGGGGGGGACCTACGAGCAGTACTTC. The encoded protein is CASSLGGTYEQYF. This chain links TRBV5-1 with TRBJ2-7; tentatively, D is TRBD1 or TRBD2 (5 bases each). Per the germline V gene, CDR1 is SGHRS and CDR2 is YFSETQ. The CDR3 sequence is 13 residues long. V dropped 0 bases and J dropped 2 bases, with 6 bases sitting between them.

As DNA, the CDR3 is TGTGCCAGCAGCGTACTGGGGAGCGTACATGAGACCCAGTACTTC. Protein product: CASSVLGSVHETQYF. The chain links TRBV9 to TRBJ2-5; TRBD2 is a possible D gene (5 bases). V lost 1 base to trimming and J lost 5 bases, with 15 bases between them. CDR1 and CDR2 from the germline V gene are SGDLS and YYNGEE. The CDR3 loop spans 15 amino acids. Drawing the rest from reference TRBV9 and TRBJ2-5, the complete variable domain is DSGVTQTPKHLITATGQRVTLRCSPRSGDLSVYWYQQSLDQGLQFLIQYYNGEERAKGNILERFSAQQFPDLHSELNLSSLELGDSALYFCASSVLGSVHETQYFGPGTRLLVL.

This clonotype was picked up one time. This sequence may be a read error, since a much larger clone differs from it by one base. The chain is built from TRBV3-1 and TRBJ2-2; possible D gene TRBD2, 5 bases. The CDR3 sequence is 14 residues long. Germline V lookup: CDR1 LGHDT, CDR2 YNNKEL (reference sequence). CDR3 DNA sequence: TGTGCCAGCAGCCAAAACACCCTCATCGGGGAGCCGTTTTTT. It specifies CASSQNTLIGEPFF.

This clonotype was seen a handful of times. This could be a read error, since a much larger clone is one nucleotide away. CDR3 amino acids: CASSIGGGGPEALF. CDR3 nucleotide sequence: TGTGCCAGTAGTATAGGGGGAGGAGGACCTGAAGCTCTCTTT. This sequence joins TRBV19 and TRBJ1-1; D unclear. This CDR3 has 14 amino acids. Germline lookup yields CDR1 LNHDA and CDR2 SQIVND (reference sequence).

At least ten counts were recorded for this clonotype. The V and J genes are TRBV20-1 and TRBJ1-1; D uncertain. The V end was cut by 3 bases, the J end by 3 bases, with 8 bases between. Looked up from germline, CDR1 is DFQATT and CDR2 is SNEGSKA (reference sequence). This CDR3 has 12 residues. CDR3 sequence (DNA): TGCAGTGCTAGGCGTCGGGACACTGAAGCTTTCTTT. Translation gives CSARRRDTEAFF.